This passage covers 14 T cell receptor beta chains from one sample sequenced in a study of siplizumab effects on memory and regulatory T cells. TCRdb keeps only in-frame clones here, not all; method: immunoSEQ multiplex PCR. The sample holds roughly 64,000 clones, roughly 96% seen once. Specimen: naive CD8+ T cells sorted from blood. Receptor source: a human donor in good health.

This rearrangement joins TRBV27 to TRBJ2-7, with D tentatively TRBD2 (5 bases). V lost 5 bases and J 6 bases, leaving 14 bases between the germline ends. Germline CDR1 reads MNHEY; CDR2 reads SMNVEV (reference sequence). The CDR3 runs 13 residues. CDR3 sequence: CASSDPEGGEQYF. The CDR3 region has the DNA TGTGCCAGCAGTGATCCCGAGGGTGGCGAGCAGTACTTC.

The genes are TRBV19 and TRBJ2-1; no clear D gene. The CDR3 has 13 residues. The germline CDR1 and CDR2 sequences are LNHDA and SQIVND (reference sequence). With 5 bases removed from V and 5 bases from J, the gap between germline ends came to 10 bases. This chain's CDR3 is CASSPEVNNEQFF. The CDR3 DNA reads as TGTGCCAGTAGTCCGGAAGTAAACAATGAGCAGTTCTTC. The whole variable domain, filled in from reference TRBV19 and TRBJ2-1, reads DGGITQSPKYLFRKEGQNVTLSCEQNLNHDAMYWYRQDPGQGLRLIYYSQIVNDFQKGDIAEGYSVSREKKESFPLTVTSAQKNPTAFYLCASSPEVNNEQFFGPGTRLTVL.

The rearrangement uses TRBV7-6 and TRBJ1-4, with D possibly TRBD1 on 5 matching bases. The V gene lost 5 bases and the J gene lost 0 bases, with 16 bases spanning the gap. The CDR3 extends over 17 amino acids. In germline, CDR1 is SGHVS, CDR2 FNYEAQ. The CDR3 spells CASSSRQSDATNEKLFF. CDR3 nucleotides: TGTGCCAGCAGCAGCCGACAGTCTGATGCAACTAATGAAAAACTGTTTTTT.

The chain carries TRBV5-1 and TRBJ2-1; 15 bases are a match to TRBD2. Per the germline V gene, CDR1 is SGHRS and CDR2 is YFSETQ. V lost 3 bases, J lost 4 bases, and 8 bases stayed unmatched. The CDR3 runs 18 residues. For the CDR3, the DNA is TGCGCCAGCAGCTCAGGACTAGCGGGGGGGATTAGGTACAATGAGCAGTTCTTC. This translates into CASSSGLAGGIRYNEQFF.

As DNA, the CDR3 is TGTGCCAGCAGCTGGACGGGACAGACGGTCTCCTACAATGAGCAGTTCTTC. Translation: CASSWTGQTVSYNEQFF. J is TRBJ2-1 and V is TRBV25-1; 7 nucleotides agree with TRBD1. CDR1 and CDR2 from the germline V gene are MGHDK and SYGVNS. The length of the CDR3 is 17 residues. The V segment lost 6 bases and the J segment 0 bases; nucleotides outside the gene matches: 11. The full variable domain, completed using reference TRBV25-1 and TRBJ2-1, is EADIYQTPRYLVIGTGKKITLECSQTMGHDKMYWYQQDPGMELHLIHYSYGVNSTEKGDLSSESTVSRIRTEHFPLTLESARPSHTSQYLCASSWTGQTVSYNEQFFGPGTRLTVL.

The chain couples TRBV9 to TRBJ1-6; D is uncertain. The CDR3 consists of 14 residues. V was trimmed by 0 bases and J by 7 bases, leaving 8 bases between them. CDR1 and CDR2 from the germline V gene are SGDLS and YYNGEE. CDR3 region: CASSVGSGNSPLHF. CDR3 in DNA: TGTGCCAGCAGCGTAGGAAGCGGAAATTCACCCCTCCACTTT.

The chain joins TRBV4-1 to TRBJ1-3, with TRBD1 matching over 12 bases. Germline V lookup: CDR1 MGHRA, CDR2 YSYEKL. After removal of 2 bases from V and 10 bases from J, the junction contained 12 bases not matched to a gene. The CDR3 is made up of 17 amino acids. In DNA form, the CDR3 reads TGCGCCAGCAGCCAAAACACCGGGACAGGGGGCTTGTATACCATATATTTT. Residues: CASSQNTGTGGLYTIYF.

The chain carries TRBV7-5 and TRBJ1-5; whether TRBD1, the table's D call, matches the DNA was not checked. TRBV7-5 is deemed a pseudogene. CDR3 length: 16 amino acids. The CDR3 coding sequence is TGTGTCAGAAGCCGATCCCGGACAGTGGGAGATCAGCCCCAGCATTTT. It encodes CVRSRSRTVGDQPQHF.

The genes are TRBV5-4 and TRBJ1-4; maybe TRBD1 (6 bases). Germline values: CDR1 SGHNT, CDR2 YYREEE (reference sequence). There are 15 residues in the CDR3. V was trimmed by 1 base and J by 8 bases, leaving 15 bases between them. CDR3 sequence (DNA): TGTGCCAGCAGCTTGATGTCAGGGGATCGGGAAAAACTGTTTTTT. Amino acids: CASSLMSGDREKLFF.

The rearrangement uses TRBV27 and TRBJ1-1; a weak D match, TRBD1 (5 bases). Germline assignment: CDR1 MNHEY and CDR2 SMNVEV (reference sequence). V lost 5 bases, J lost 3 bases, and 13 bases lay in between. The CDR3 loop spans 14 amino acids. CDR3: CASSPMGGHTEAFF. Here the CDR3 DNA reads TGTGCCAGCAGTCCAATGGGGGGTCACACTGAAGCTTTCTTT.

This chain connects TRBV6-6 to TRBJ1-5; 8 bases are a match to TRBD1. The CDR3 has 15 residues. Germline V gene data show CDR1 as MNHNY and CDR2 as SVGAGI (reference sequence). V lost 7 bases, J lost 0 bases, and 5 bases stayed unmatched. The CDR3 is CASIQGAYSNQPQHF. The CDR3 region has the DNA TGTGCCAGCATCCAGGGGGCGTATAGCAATCAGCCCCAGCATTTT.

This chain uses TRBV5-1 with TRBJ2-7, with 8 bases fitting TRBD1. CDR3 size: 14 residues. Germline V gene sequence: CDR1 SGHRS, CDR2 YFSETQ. V lost 0 bases to trimming and J lost 4 bases; unmatched junction nucleotides: 3. This chain's CDR3 is CASSLGQGLYEQYF. Here the CDR3 DNA reads TGCGCCAGCAGCTTGGGACAGGGGTTGTACGAGCAGTACTTC.

The gene calls are TRBV29-1 and TRBJ1-4; TRBD1 agrees at 8 bases. Germline assignment: CDR1 SQVTM and CDR2 ANQGSEA. There are 18 residues in the CDR3. V dropped 2 bases and J dropped 8; count of bases not matched to a gene: 19. CDR3 nucleotides: TGCAGCGTTGAAAGCCTTGATAGTTTGACAGGGGTCAACGAAAAACTGTTTTTT. As protein: CSVESLDSLTGVNEKLFF.

The V and J genes are TRBV10-3 and TRBJ2-3; 10 bases align to TRBD1. The V segment lost 9 bases and the J segment 0 bases; nucleotides outside the gene matches: 15. The CDR3 extends over 18 amino acids. Germline assignment: CDR1 ENHRY and CDR2 SYGVKD. This chain's CDR3 is CAIGRDRGLSSSTDTQYF. CDR3 bases: TGTGCCATTGGGAGGGACAGGGGTCTTTCCTCTAGCACAGATACGCAGTATTTT.